This T cell receptor beta chain was captured in a study of cytomegalovirus exposure and HLA in healthy donors. On this clone: Its cognate antigen is unknown.

Whole-study findings and limits: The tendency of first-cohort TCR clusters to co-occur in the roughly 120 validation repertoires was the finding of a later analysis. The investigators catalogued some 160 TCR beta chains as cytomegalovirus-associated.

Data came from immunoSEQ multiplex PCR; TCRdb stores just in-frame clones and leaves some out. The table includes around 130,000 clones, roughly 86% detected once. The receptor was derived from a young man in good health and CMV-seronegative. Specimen: PBMCs.

CDR3 DNA: TGTGCCAGCATCCGACAGGGGAACACTGAAGCTTTCTTT. It yields the protein CASIRQGNTEAFF. V usage is TRBV6-5 and J usage is TRBJ1-1, with 7 bases identical to TRBD1. The germline gives CDR1 MNHEY, CDR2 SVGAGI. Trimming at V came to 7 bases and at J to 1 base, leaving 3 bases not matched to a gene. This CDR3 spans 13 amino acids.